Relative to its sample, the clone carrying this TCR beta chain is medium-sized. These data originate in a study of CD8 T cells in ankylosing spondylitis. TCRdb processed the 5' RACE reads anew with MiXCR; each CDR3 protein has one entry. The table shows about 35,000 distinct CDR3 sequences, with roughly 3% occurring only once. The V end was cut by 10 bases, the J end by 0 bases, with 16 bases between. This CDR3 spans 14 amino acids. The germline V gene has CDR1 MNHEY and CDR2 SMNVEV (reference sequence). Sequencing was done on a sample of blood, either unsorted or a sorted T cell fraction (not recorded which). This receptor was obtained from a male donor with ankylosing spondylitis or in good health (not recorded which). This chain connects TRBV27 to TRBJ2-7, with D unclear. The CDR3 DNA is TGTGCCACCTACGCGGTGTGGCACTCCTACGAGCAGTACGTC. Amino acid sequence: CATYAVWHSYEQYV.